A selection of T cell receptor beta chains follows, all from one sample in a study of CD8 T cells in Susac syndrome. TCRdb called the immunoSEQ multiplex PCR reads again in MiXCR, with one record for every CDR3 protein. Among 130,000 to 150,000 distinct CDR3 sequences, 94% were seen once, and the ten largest hold approximately 0.25%. Material for sequencing was CD8+ T cells from PBMCs. All receptors come from a human donor in good health. CDR3s include the opening cysteine and the closing phenylalanine or tryptophan. The order of the fields is J gene, CDR3 length, V gene, D gene, clone size, CDR3 DNA, CDR3 protein. D genes are given only for firm matches. Clone size is shown for a subset of rows, as once, few, many or a class of expanded clone.

J: TRBJ1-5
length: 15
V: TRBV6-5
D: .
size: .
DNA: TGTGCCAGCAGTTACTCGAACACCCACCTTCAGCCCCAGCATTTT
CDR3: CASSYSNTHLQPQHF

J: TRBJ1-1
length: 12
V: TRBV4-2
D: .
size: .
DNA: TGTGCCAGCAGCCAACTGGTGGGTGAAGCTTTCTTT
CDR3: CASSQLVGEAFF

J: TRBJ2-7
length: 12
V: TRBV5-6
D: .
size: .
DNA: TGTGCCAGCAGCTTTGTAGGCTACGAGCAGTACTTC
CDR3: CASSFVGYEQYF

J: TRBJ2-5
length: 16
V: TRBV20-1
D: TRBD2
size: .
DNA: TGCAGTGCTAGACTAACTAGCGGCAAAGACCAAGAGACCCAGTACTTC
CDR3: CSARLTSGKDQETQYF

J: TRBJ1-5
length: 13
V: TRBV20-1
D: TRBD1
size: .
DNA: TGCAGTGCTAGAGGACAGGGGGCACAGCCCCAGCATTTT
CDR3: CSARGQGAQPQHF

J: TRBJ2-2
length: 17
V: TRBV5-1
D: TRBD2
size: .
DNA: TGCGCCAGCAGCGCACTAGCGGGAGGCGGGTACACCGGGGAGCTGTTTTTT
CDR3: CASSALAGGGYTGELFF

J: TRBJ2-7
length: 16
V: TRBV20-1
D: .
size: once
DNA: TGCAGTGCTGGAGACCCTGTTGGTAGCGGATTCTACGAGCAGTACTTC
CDR3: CSAGDPVGSGFYEQYF

J: TRBJ2-5
length: 15
V: TRBV28
D: TRBD2
size: .
DNA: TGTGCCAGCAGTTTTACTAGCGGGAGGTGGCAGACCCAGTACTTC
CDR3: CASSFTSGRWQTQYF

J: TRBJ2-2
length: 15
V: TRBV6-2/TRBV6-3
D: TRBD1
size: .
DNA: TGTGCCAGCAGTTACGGGACAGAAAACACCGGGGAGCTGTTTTTT
CDR3: CASSYGTENTGELFF

J: TRBJ2-7
length: 14
V: TRBV9
D: .
size: .
DNA: TGTGCCAGCAGCGTCTCGGGACTTCCCTACGAGCAGTACTTC
CDR3: CASSVSGLPYEQYF

J: TRBJ2-7
length: 13
V: TRBV18
D: .
size: once
DNA: TGTGCCAGCTCACCACGGGACTTCTACGAGCAGTACTTC
CDR3: CASSPRDFYEQYF

J: TRBJ1-5
length: 11
V: TRBV24-1
D: .
size: .
DNA: TGTGCCACCAGCCGCAATCAGCCCCAGCATTTT
CDR3: CATSRNQPQHF

J: TRBJ2-7
length: 15
V: TRBV24-1
D: .
size: .
DNA: TGTGCCACCAGTGACCCCGGACACCCTAGGGGCGAGCAGTACTTC
CDR3: CATSDPGHPRGEQYF

J: TRBJ2-7
length: 14
V: TRBV4-2
D: .
size: .
DNA: TGTGCCAGCAGCCAAGCGCGGCAGGGTTACGAGCAGTACTTC
CDR3: CASSQARQGYEQYF

J: TRBJ2-2
length: 14
V: TRBV6-2/TRBV6-3
D: .
size: .
DNA: TGTGCCAGCAGCCCCAGCAGGGTACCCGGGGAGCTGTTTTTT
CDR3: CASSPSRVPGELFF

J: TRBJ2-5
length: 18
V: TRBV13
D: .
size: .
DNA: TGTGCCAGCAGCCAAACGGCCTCCGGGACCCCGAGGGGAAAGACCCAGTACTTC
CDR3: CASSQTASGTPRGKTQYF

J: TRBJ2-3
length: 15
V: TRBV27
D: TRBD1
size: .
DNA: TGTGCCAGCACCCTGACAGGGTTATCTGGAGATACGCAGTATTTT
CDR3: CASTLTGLSGDTQYF

J: TRBJ2-2
length: 16
V: TRBV6-1
D: TRBD1
size: .
DNA: TGTGCCAGCACCCTAGTTTGGACAGGGGTTACCGGGGAGCTGTTTTTT
CDR3: CASTLVWTGVTGELFF

J: TRBJ2-4
length: 14
V: TRBV28
D: TRBD2
size: .
DNA: TGTGCCAGCAGCCTAGGACTAGCGGGAGTTACTCAGTACTTC
CDR3: CASSLGLAGVTQYF

J: TRBJ1-2
length: 13
V: TRBV28
D: .
size: .
DNA: TGTGCCAGCAGTTTGGACGTGATTTATGGCTACACCTTC
CDR3: CASSLDVIYGYTF

J: TRBJ2-7
length: 15
V: TRBV27
D: TRBD2
size: .
DNA: TGTGCCAGCAGCCCTCTGCGGGAGGGCCCATACGAGCAGTACTTC
CDR3: CASSPLREGPYEQYF

J: TRBJ2-5
length: 14
V: TRBV12-3/TRBV12-4
D: .
size: .
DNA: TGTGCCAGCAGTTTTCTATCACCGGGTGAGACCCAGTACTTC
CDR3: CASSFLSPGETQYF

J: TRBJ2-2
length: 16
V: TRBV4-3
D: .
size: .
DNA: TGCGCCAGCAGCCCGCGGGGGCAACAGTTGAACGGGGAGCTGTTTTTT
CDR3: CASSPRGQQLNGELFF

J: TRBJ2-3
length: 14
V: TRBV13
D: .
size: .
DNA: TGTGCCAGCAGCTTAACGGGGGAGAAAGATACGCAGTATTTT
CDR3: CASSLTGEKDTQYF

J: TRBJ2-7
length: 13
V: TRBV24-1
D: .
size: .
DNA: TGTGCCACCAGTGATTTGGGCAGCCACGAGCAGTACTTC
CDR3: CATSDLGSHEQYF

J: TRBJ2-2
length: 11
V: TRBV27
D: .
size: many
DNA: TGTGCCAGCAGCTTTACCGGGGAGCTGTTTTTT
CDR3: CASSFTGELFF

J: TRBJ2-7
length: 16
V: TRBV20-1
D: TRBD1
size: .
DNA: TGCAGTGCTAGAGATTGGGACAGTACCATCCCGTACGAGCAGTACTTC
CDR3: CSARDWDSTIPYEQYF

J: TRBJ2-1
length: 15
V: TRBV7-8
D: .
size: .
DNA: TGTGCCAGCAGCTTATATGGTCGGGGGAGGAATGAGCAGTTCTTC
CDR3: CASSLYGRGRNEQFF

J: TRBJ2-1
length: 14
V: TRBV2
D: .
size: .
DNA: TGTGCCAGCAGTGAAAGTGCAAGCTACAATGAGCAGTTCTTC
CDR3: CASSESASYNEQFF

J: TRBJ2-7
length: 13
V: TRBV10-2
D: TRBD1
size: .
DNA: TGCGCCAGCACCGGTCAGGGGGCCTCCGAGCAGTACTTC
CDR3: CASTGQGASEQYF

J: TRBJ2-1
length: 13
V: TRBV7-9
D: .
size: .
DNA: TGTGCCAGCAGCTTGAGGGCCTACAATGAGCAGTTCTTC
CDR3: CASSLRAYNEQFF

J: TRBJ2-5
length: 17
V: TRBV2
D: TRBD1
size: .
DNA: TGTGCCAGCCTTGAACGTAGGCGGGACAGGGTAGTTCAGACCCAGTACTTC
CDR3: CASLERRRDRVVQTQYF

J: TRBJ2-3
length: 14
V: TRBV7-3
D: .
size: .
DNA: TGTGCCAGCAGCCGACGACAGGACACAGATACGCAGTATTTT
CDR3: CASSRRQDTDTQYF

J: TRBJ1-2
length: 11
V: TRBV6-6
D: .
size: .
DNA: TGTGCCAGCAGTTATAGCGATGGCTACACCTTC
CDR3: CASSYSDGYTF

J: TRBJ2-1
length: 17
V: TRBV4-3
D: TRBD2
size: .
DNA: TGCGCCAGCAGCCAAGTTTTCGTAGCGGGAGACTACAATGAGCAGTTCTTC
CDR3: CASSQVFVAGDYNEQFF

J: TRBJ2-3
length: 16
V: TRBV13
D: TRBD1
size: .
DNA: TGTGCCAGCAGCTCCCGGGACAGTTCTTCCACAGATACGCAGTATTTT
CDR3: CASSSRDSSSTDTQYF

J: TRBJ2-1
length: 13
V: TRBV15
D: .
size: .
DNA: TGTGCCACCAGCAGTCGAACCTACAATGAGCAGTTCTTC
CDR3: CATSSRTYNEQFF

J: TRBJ2-1
length: 13
V: TRBV4-3
D: TRBD2
size: .
DNA: TGCGCCAGCAGCCTTGGGACTAGCTATGAGCAGTTCTTC
CDR3: CASSLGTSYEQFF

J: TRBJ2-7
length: 13
V: TRBV9
D: TRBD2
size: few
DNA: TGTGCCAGCAGCCCCGGGGGGGATTACGAGCAGTACTTC
CDR3: CASSPGGDYEQYF

J: TRBJ1-4
length: 14
V: TRBV27
D: .
size: .
DNA: TGTGCCAGCAGTTTGGTCAGGGATAATGAAAAACTGTTTTTT
CDR3: CASSLVRDNEKLFF

J: TRBJ2-2
length: 16
V: TRBV6-1
D: TRBD2
size: .
DNA: TGTGCCAGCAGTCGACGGACTAGCGGGAACACCGGGGAGCTGTTTTTT
CDR3: CASSRRTSGNTGELFF

J: TRBJ2-7
length: 14
V: TRBV19
D: .
size: .
DNA: TGTGCCAGTACCCCTTCTCCCGCCTCCTACGAGCAGTACTTC
CDR3: CASTPSPASYEQYF

J: TRBJ1-1
length: 14
V: TRBV7-9
D: TRBD1
size: .
DNA: TGTGCCAGCAGCCACCGGGACAGGGGAGCTGAAGCTTTCTTT
CDR3: CASSHRDRGAEAFF

J: TRBJ2-5
length: 14
V: TRBV27
D: .
size: .
DNA: TGTGCCAGCAATACGAAGCGGGACCAAGAGACCCAGTACTTC
CDR3: CASNTKRDQETQYF

J: TRBJ2-4
length: 17
V: TRBV3-1
D: .
size: .
DNA: TGTGCCAGCAGCCAAGATCTGGGAATTCCCCCCAAAAACATTCAGTACTTC
CDR3: CASSQDLGIPPKNIQYF

J: TRBJ1-1
length: 16
V: TRBV27
D: .
size: .
DNA: TGTGCCAGCAGTCCACGGGACATCTCCATGAACACTGAAGCTTTCTTT
CDR3: CASSPRDISMNTEAFF

J: TRBJ2-5
length: 15
V: TRBV11-2
D: TRBD1
size: .
DNA: TGTGCCACCAACCCTAACAGGGGTAGTGGGGAGACCCAGTACTTC
CDR3: CATNPNRGSGETQYF

J: TRBJ2-7
length: 15
V: TRBV6-5
D: .
size: .
DNA: TGTGCCAGCAGTTACGGGGCTAGAAGACAGTACGAGCAGTACTTC
CDR3: CASSYGARRQYEQYF

J: TRBJ2-5
length: 14
V: TRBV30
D: TRBD1
size: .
DNA: TGTGCCTGGTTTAGACAGGGCGAGAAAGAGACCCAGTACTTC
CDR3: CAWFRQGEKETQYF

J: TRBJ2-1
length: 15
V: TRBV4-2
D: .
size: .
DNA: TGTGCCAGCAGCCAAGTTTTGGACATTGGCAATGAGCAGTTCTTC
CDR3: CASSQVLDIGNEQFF

J: TRBJ2-1
length: 14
V: TRBV7-9
D: TRBD1
size: once
DNA: TGTGCCAGCAGCTTCCCCGGGACAGGGAGTGAGCAGTTCTTC
CDR3: CASSFPGTGSEQFF

J: TRBJ1-1
length: 14
V: TRBV15
D: .
size: .
DNA: TGTGCCACCAGAGTAAGGTTACCGAACACTGAAGCTTTCTTT
CDR3: CATRVRLPNTEAFF

J: TRBJ1-2
length: 14
V: TRBV7-2
D: .
size: .
DNA: TGTGCCAGCAGCCGACTCTTGGGGGCAGACGGCTACACCTTC
CDR3: CASSRLLGADGYTF

J: TRBJ1-1
length: 14
V: TRBV20-1
D: TRBD1
size: .
DNA: TGCAGTACAGTACAGGGGGCAATAGTCACTGAAGCTTTCTTT
CDR3: CSTVQGAIVTEAFF

J: TRBJ2-3
length: 13
V: TRBV7-2
D: .
size: .
DNA: TGTGCCAGCAGGTTTGTGAGCACAGATACGCAGTATTTT
CDR3: CASRFVSTDTQYF

J: TRBJ1-1
length: 12
V: TRBV27
D: .
size: .
DNA: TGTGCCAGCAGGGGGAGGAACACTGAAGCTTTCTTT
CDR3: CASRGRNTEAFF